The text below deals with one T cell receptor (beta chain). The entry originates in a study of blood T cell repertoires in COVID-19. Looking at the study overall: Spain, Italy and the United States supplied samples that represented acute and convalescent COVID-19. T cells, B-cell-depleted T cells, or PBMCs supplied cDNA or gDNA.

Trimming cost V 2 bases and J 3 bases, with 4 bases left between them. The germline gives CDR1 MNHEY, CDR2 SVGEGT. The CDR3 loop spans 12 amino acids. In the authors' workflow: It was from reference gene primer amplification that nucleated cell counts were estimated. This table comes from immunoSEQ multiplex PCR, and its TCRdb copy is limited to in-frame clones, with some not included. From that table come the V and J calls and clone size; the DNA was used to work out D and trimming. The table includes over 75,000 clones, about 82% detected once. The receptor was isolated from a human donor in a cohort sampled during active COVID-19. The genes are TRBV6-2 or TRBV6-3 and TRBJ1-1; D is unclear. Sequenced sample: peripheral blood. The CDR3 region is CASSYAHTEAFF. The DNA for the CDR3 is TGTGCCAGCAGTTACGCGCACACTGAAGCTTTCTTT.